The source of this TCR beta chain is a study of CD8 T cells in ankylosing spondylitis. V was cut by 0 bases and J by 4 bases, with 12 bases left in between. The CDR3 sequence is 15 residues long. Germline lookup yields CDR1 SGHRS and CDR2 YFSETQ. Library preparation for TCR beta used quantitative 5'-RACE with molecular barcodes. From the 5' RACE reads, TCRdb called clonotypes with MiXCR, one entry per CDR3 protein. Here the sample spans about 220,000 distinct CDR3 sequences, 7% to 8% being singletons. Study-level results: In synovial fluid and blood from reactive arthritis, some motif variants were previously reported. Significantly higher representation of disease-linked clones was reported for matched ankylosing spondylitis synovial fluid. Roughly eight highly homologous variants made up a TCR beta motif, and this motif appeared characteristic of ankylosing spondylitis blood. Clones linked with disease were CD8+ and fairly uncommon in the peripheral blood.

This clonotype was detected ten times or more. Its antigen remains unknown. What was sequenced was blood, either unsorted or a sorted T cell fraction (not recorded which). J is TRBJ2-3 and V is TRBV5-1, with D possibly matching TRBD1 (6 bases). The receptor's source is a male donor with ankylosing spondylitis. CDR3: CASSLVPGQSDTQYF. The CDR3 DNA is TGCGCCAGCAGCTTGGTCCCGGGACAATCAGATACGCAGTATTTT.